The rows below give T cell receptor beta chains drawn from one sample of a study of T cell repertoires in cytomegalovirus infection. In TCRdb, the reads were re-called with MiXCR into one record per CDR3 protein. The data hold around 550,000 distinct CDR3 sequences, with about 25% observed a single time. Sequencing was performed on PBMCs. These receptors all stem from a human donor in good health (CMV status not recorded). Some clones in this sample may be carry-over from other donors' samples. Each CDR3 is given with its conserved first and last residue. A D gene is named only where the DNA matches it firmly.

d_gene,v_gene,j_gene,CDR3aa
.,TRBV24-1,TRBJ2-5,CATSDFQTQYF
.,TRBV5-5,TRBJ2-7,CASSRHQQDYEQYF
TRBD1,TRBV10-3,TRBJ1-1,CAIRLPGQGPNEAFF
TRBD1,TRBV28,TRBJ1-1,CASSKRDRGRNTEAFF
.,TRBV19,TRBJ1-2,CASSIARTLGYGYTF
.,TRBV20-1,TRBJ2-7,CSVSGTSSDEQYF
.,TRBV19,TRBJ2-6,CASRRTGANVLTF
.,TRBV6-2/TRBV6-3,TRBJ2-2,CASSYSQGSGELFF
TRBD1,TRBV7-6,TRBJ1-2,CASSPQGTLYNYGYTF
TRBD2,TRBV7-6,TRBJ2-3,CASSLDSWTSGYTDTQYF
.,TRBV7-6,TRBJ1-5,CASSVGATNQPQHF
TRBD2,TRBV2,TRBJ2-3,CASRGTSGRVLQYF
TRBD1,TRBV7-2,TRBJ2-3,CASSSTPGTGGQDTQYF
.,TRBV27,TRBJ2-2,CASKASRNTGELFF
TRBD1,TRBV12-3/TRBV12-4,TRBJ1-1,CASSWGQGSTEAFF
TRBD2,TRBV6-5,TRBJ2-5,CASSYAGDKETQYF
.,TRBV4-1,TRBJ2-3,CANSQDYGARDTQYF
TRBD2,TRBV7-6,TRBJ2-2,CASSSFREAGELFF
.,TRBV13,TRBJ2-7,CASSLERTPLSEQYF
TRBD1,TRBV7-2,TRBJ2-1,CASSSAGQAGQFF
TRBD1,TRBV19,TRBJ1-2,CASSIAQGGYGYTF
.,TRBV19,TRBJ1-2,CASSEQTPAWRGYTF
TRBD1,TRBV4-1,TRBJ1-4,CASSQDRTGPTAKLFF
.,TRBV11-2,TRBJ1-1,CASSLGDVPREAFF